The 10 T cell receptor beta chains reported below all come from one sample, sequenced in a study of CD8 T cells in ankylosing spondylitis. TCRdb fed the 5' RACE reads into MiXCR, producing one record per CDR3 protein. The table records a few hundred thousand distinct CDR3 sequences, about 10% of them present only once. The sequenced sample consisted of blood, either unsorted or a sorted T cell fraction (not recorded which). The receptor source for this set is a male donor with ankylosing spondylitis or in good health (not recorded which).

This clonotype was observed a few times. The chain has TRBV20-1 and TRBJ1-4, with a weak D call TRBD1 (6 bases). The V gene lost 5 bases and the J gene lost 3 bases, with 16 bases spanning the gap. The CDR3 runs 15 residues. Germline assignment: CDR1 DFQATT and CDR2 SNEGSKA (reference sequence). The CDR3 is CSAPTGRLANEKLFF. The DNA of the CDR3 is TGCAGTGCTCCCACAGGGAGGTTAGCTAATGAAAAACTGTTTTTT.

This clonotype was counted many times. This chain connects TRBV19 to TRBJ2-2; unclear D gene. Between the trimmed V and J ends, which lost 3 bases and 0 bases, there was a span of 8 bases. The CDR3 spans 15 residues. CDR1 and CDR2 from the germline V gene are LNHDA and SQIVND (reference sequence). In DNA form, the CDR3 reads TGTGCCAGTAGTATCCCCAATCCGAACACCGGGGAGCTGTTTTTT. Translation: CASSIPNPNTGELFF.

This rearrangement joins TRBV5-1 to TRBJ2-5; D tentatively fits TRBD1 or TRBD2 (6 bases each). V was pared by 3 bases and J by 2 bases, with 11 bases between. From germline, CDR1 is SGHRS and CDR2 YFSETQ. This CDR3 spans 14 amino acids. The CDR3 DNA follows: TGCGCCAGCAGCTGGAGGGGGGCTCAAGAGACCCAGTACTTC. This gives the protein CASSWRGAQETQYF.

The V call is TRBV6-1, the J call TRBJ1-3, with TRBD1 matching 7 bases. The CDR3 covers 14 residues. Trimming removed 6 bases from V and 6 bases from J; junction bases left unmatched: 8. Per the germline V gene, CDR1 is MNHNS and CDR2 is SASEGT. Here the CDR3 DNA reads TGTGCCAGCAGCCCCCGACAGGGACCAAACACCATATATTTT. Encoded protein: CASSPRQGPNTIYF.

This clonotype was observed a handful of times. The genes are TRBV12-3 or TRBV12-4 and TRBJ2-1; perhaps TRBD1 as D (5 bases). This CDR3 has 13 amino acids. V gave up 1 base and J gave up 7 bases, with 8 bases separating them. The chain's CDR3 is CASSLERGNEQFF. The CDR3 DNA follows: TGTGCCAGCAGTTTAGAAAGGGGTAATGAGCAGTTCTTC.

This clonotype came up a few times. The chain couples TRBV12-3 or TRBV12-4 to TRBJ2-3; 10 bases fit TRBD1. CDR3 length equals 14 residues. Trimming removed 8 bases from V and 5 bases from J; junction bases left unmatched: 7. The CDR3 DNA reads as TGTGCCAGCTGGGACAGGGGAGTGGAAGATACGCAGTATTTT. Translated: CASWDRGVEDTQYF.

This clonotype was observed many times. This chain uses TRBV9 with TRBJ1-1; D may be TRBD1 (5 bases). V was trimmed by 2 bases and J by 3 bases, leaving 8 bases between them. The CDR3 consists of 13 residues. CDR1 and CDR2 from the germline V gene are SGDLS and YYNGEE. The CDR3 nucleotides are TGTGCCAGCAGCGTGGGGCAGGACACTGAAGCTTTCTTT. This encodes CASSVGQDTEAFF. The full variable domain, its missing parts supplied by reference TRBV9 and TRBJ1-1, is DSGVTQTPKHLITATGQRVTLRCSPRSGDLSVYWYQQSLDQGLQFLIQYYNGEERAKGNILERFSAQQFPDLHSELNLSSLELGDSALYFCASSVGQDTEAFFGQGTRLTVV.

This clonotype was observed a handful of times. The chain uses TRBV12-5 and TRBJ2-2; D not resolved. The CDR3 runs 15 residues. The germline V gene encodes CDR1 LGHNT and CDR2 FRNRAP. V lost 2 bases to trimming and J lost 2 bases, with 9 bases between them. The CDR3 nucleotides are TGTGCTAGTGGTTTGAGGCAGCTTAACACCGGGGAGCTGTTTTTT. It is translated as CASGLRQLNTGELFF. The full variable domain, rest sourced from reference TRBV12-5 and TRBJ2-2, is DARVTQTPRHKVTEMGQEVTMRCQPILGHNTVFWYRQTMMQGLELLAYFRNRAPLDDSGMPKDRFSAEMPDATLATLKIQPSEPRDSAVYFCASGLRQLNTGELFFGEGSRLTVL.

Ten or more counts support this clonotype. The chain couples TRBV11-1 to TRBJ2-1; D tentatively fits TRBD1 or TRBD2 (6 bases each). V lost 1 base and J 3 bases, leaving 19 bases between the germline ends. CDR1 and CDR2 (germline): SGHAT, FQDESV (reference sequence). The CDR3 runs to 18 residues. CDR3 loop: CASSLGAFPGAFYNEQFF. Here the CDR3 DNA reads TGTGCCAGCAGCTTAGGGGCCTTCCCGGGGGCCTTCTACAATGAGCAGTTCTTC.

This clonotype was recorded many times. Here the CDR3 reads CASSRSIQETQYF. DNA of the CDR3: TGTGCCAGCAGCCGTTCGATCCAAGAGACCCAGTACTTC. V is TRBV7-8 and J is TRBJ2-5; no definite D call. V lost 5 bases, J lost 1 base, and 8 bases lay in between. The CDR3 has 13 amino acids. The germline V gene encodes CDR1 SGHVS and CDR2 FQNEAQ.